This TCR beta chain comes out of a study of human T cells and chemical hapten exposure. Study-wide points: Following DPC sensitization, TCRs present above 1 in 1000 frequency showed no change.

The study used a library that attached unique molecular identifiers to individual cDNA molecules. TCRdb analysed the 5' RACE reads with MiXCR anew, one entry per CDR3 protein. The top ten hold over 2% of the sample, which has about 81,000 distinct CDR3 sequences, under 10% seen once. This clonotype came up a few times. Its antigen is not identified. Whole blood that had not been fractionated was the source of extracted total RNA. The V and J ends lost 2 bases and 6 bases respectively, with 15 bases between them. The length of the CDR3 is 15 residues. Germline CDR1 is MNHNS and CDR2 is SASEGT. This sequence joins TRBV6-1 and TRBJ2-3; D is perhaps TRBD2 (5 bases). This receptor was identified in a male donor in good health. CDR3: CASSESALRGDTQYF. The DNA for the CDR3 is TGTGCCAGCAGTGAATCGGCCCTTCGAGGGGATACGCAGTATTTT.